A single sample gave rise to the 4 T cell receptor beta chains below, sequenced in a study of blood T cell repertoires in COVID-19. Libraries were prepared by immunoSEQ multiplex PCR; TCRdb keeps only in-frame clonotypes and omits some of them. This repertoire shows tens of thousands of clones, about 70% found once; its top ten account for less than 7.5%. The specimen was peripheral blood. The source is a man between 50 and 59 years old with active or convalescent COVID-19.

V and J are TRBV3-1 (or the pseudogene TRBV3-2) and TRBJ2-5; 9 bases map to TRBD1. V was clipped by 4 bases and J by 5 bases; unmatched bases: 8. The germline gives CDR1 LGHDT, CDR2 YNNKEL (reference sequence). The length of the CDR3 is 15 residues. CDR3 coding DNA: TGTGCCAGCAGCCCCTCCCACAGGGGGCTGGAGACCCAGTACTTC. This codes for CASSPSHRGLETQYF.

There are a few counts of this clone. The CDR3 nucleotides read TGTGCCAGCTCACCAGAATCCGGGACTGCGGGGACCCAGTACTTC. As protein: CASSPESGTAGTQYF. This chain links TRBV18 with TRBJ2-5; D perhaps matches TRBD2 (6 bases). From germline, CDR1 is KGHSH and CDR2 LQKENI. Trimming pared 2 bases from V and 7 bases from J, leaving 17 bases between. The CDR3 is made up of 15 amino acids.

This clone was seen just once. The chain combines TRBV9 with TRBJ2-2; 7 bases match TRBD1. Per the germline V gene, CDR1 is SGDLS and CDR2 is YYNGEE. Unmatched junction bases numbered 2, after V lost 0 bases and J lost 6 bases. The CDR3 runs to 14 residues. CDR3 sequence: CASSVGGQAGELFF. The CDR3 nucleotides read TGTGCCAGCAGCGTAGGAGGACAGGCCGGGGAGCTGTTTTTT.

There are a few counts of this clone. The chain has TRBV19 and TRBJ1-1; the match to TRBD1 covers 8 bases. The CDR3 spans 14 residues. With V trimmed by 6 bases and J by 5 bases, 8 bases remained unmatched. Germline V CDR1 and CDR2: LNHDA, SQIVND (reference sequence). CDR3 in amino acids: CASRLGQGETEAFF. As DNA, the CDR3 is TGTGCCAGTAGGCTTGGACAGGGTGAGACTGAAGCTTTCTTT.